The clone carrying this T cell receptor beta chain was seen at least ten times. Its target is not known. This record belongs to a study of blood T cells in healthy people across ages. V lost 7 bases and J lost 0; bases outside the gene matches: 8. CDR1 and CDR2 (germline): MNHEY, SVGEGT. The CDR3 sequence is 15 residues long. With a J-beta primer mix and a sample-barcoded 5' primer, a second PCR ran 7 to 11 cycles. Template switching added a 12-random-nucleotide identifier to every cDNA molecule. TCRdb analysed the 5' RACE reads with MiXCR anew, one entry per CDR3 protein. The sample contains some 900,000 distinct CDR3 sequences, under 30% of which appear only once. Findings of the study overall: PBMCs left unsorted prevented a conclusive naive versus antigen-experienced comparison. Diversity was higher, and naive CD4+ cells more numerous, in long-lived donors than in aged donors. Older individuals had lower TCR beta diversity per million T cells (the decline was roughly linear).

Sequences were obtained from blood. This sequence originates from a woman of 80 years or more in good health. This rearrangement joins TRBV6-2 or TRBV6-3 to TRBJ1-2, with 7 bases matching TRBD1. The CDR3 sequence: CASNTMGQSNYGYTF. The CDR3 DNA sequence: TGTGCCAGCAATACCATGGGACAGTCTAACTATGGCTACACCTTC.